Shown below are 2 T cell receptor beta chains from a single sample sequenced in a study of CD8+ T cells in alopecia areata. As the sequencing template, cDNA was produced by extracting RNA and reverse transcribing it. The repertoire was sequenced with immunoSEQ multiplex PCR; TCRdb's copy has only in-frame clones and lacks some. The sample shows about 180,000 clones, less than 70% of them seen only once. As to treatment: oral pan-JAK inhibitor, 5-10 mg twice daily. Specimen: CD8+ T cells sorted from blood, collected at week 24, from a patient treated with tofacitinib. The receptors were sampled from a human donor with alopecia areata.

The table lists this clone with a few counts. This chain links TRBV9 with TRBJ2-7; unclear D gene. V lost 0 bases to trimming and J lost 3 bases, with 13 bases between them. The CDR3 loop spans 15 amino acids. The germline V gene encodes CDR1 SGDLS and CDR2 YYNGEE. CDR3 DNA sequence: TGTGCCAGCAGCGTAGACGGCAGGATTAACTACGAGCAGTACTTC. Protein: CASSVDGRINYEQYF.

This clone was seen a single time. The rearrangement uses TRBV27 and TRBJ1-6; 9 bases are a match to TRBD1. CDR1 MNHEY and CDR2 SMNVEV come from the germline V gene (reference sequence). The CDR3 has 15 residues. The trim removed 0 bases at V and 7 bases at J, leaving 1 base unmatched. CDR3 sequence (DNA): TGTGCCAGCAGTTTATCCGGGACAGGGAATTCACCCCTCCACTTT. This gives the protein CASSLSGTGNSPLHF.